Listed below are T cell receptor beta chains from one sample, sequenced in a study of OX40 agonist ivuxolimab in advanced cancers. Clones were sequenced by immunoSEQ multiplex PCR, and TCRdb holds only the in-frame ones, with some missing. Found here are 99,000 or so clones, around 94% of them singletons; the top ten hold around 0.25%. Sequences were derived from CD4+ or CD8+ T cells sorted from blood, sampled in a trial of the OX40 agonist ivuxolimab. The receptor source for this set is an adult with an advanced solid tumor such as melanoma, head and neck, liver or kidney cancer. Each CDR3 is given with its conserved first and last residue.

TRBJ2-1 | TRBV4-1 | CASSPKTSSGRADQDEQFF
TRBJ1-5 | TRBV6-6 | CASSYVQGDQPQHF
TRBJ1-2 | TRBV11-2 | CASSQVVTDRYGYTF
TRBJ2-7 | TRBV6-5 | CASSRTRIGEQYF
TRBJ1-5 | TRBV9 | CASSPKPDSYQPQHF
TRBJ2-7 | TRBV14 | CASSPQGFSSYEQYF
TRBJ2-3 | TRBV7-2 | CASSPNTDTQYF
TRBJ1-3 | TRBV4-3 | CASSQDATGSGSTIYF
TRBJ1-5 | TRBV19 | CASSPGSNQPQHF
TRBJ1-1 | TRBV5-1 | CASSVRDRGTEAFF
TRBJ2-3 | TRBV28 | CASSVSTDTQYF
TRBJ2-1 | TRBV5-1 | CASTNRRGHGNNEQFF
TRBJ1-3 | TRBV4-2 | CASSNRQVSSPTIYF
TRBJ2-1 | TRBV6-1 | CASRALAAYNEQFF
TRBJ2-7 | TRBV7-2 | CASSLAWTIYEQYF
TRBJ2-6 | TRBV11-3 | CASSDRGRSGANVLTF
TRBJ2-1 | TRBV6-6 | CASNPTPDLYNEQFF
TRBJ2-3 | TRBV4-3 | CASSQERGLAGGPTDTQYF
TRBJ2-1 | TRBV28 | CASSLGLAGTHEQFF
TRBJ1-5 | TRBV6-6 | CASSTVYQPQHF
TRBJ2-1 | TRBV13 | CASTLLAGGRNEQFF
TRBJ1-6 | TRBV30 | CAWDVNSPLHF
TRBJ2-6 | TRBV5-1 | CASSLGSAGANVLTF
TRBJ2-3 | TRBV11-3 | CASSPTKGDTQYF
TRBJ1-2 | TRBV9 | CASSAHDSNYGYTF
TRBJ1-5 | TRBV28 | CASSLPENSGYQPQHF
TRBJ2-5 | TRBV5-1 | CASSLDGETQYF
TRBJ1-5 | TRBV4-2 | CASSQDLGQPQHF
TRBJ1-5 | TRBV6-6 | CASSRMGNQPQHF
TRBJ2-3 | TRBV6-1 | CASRTSGGPDTQYF
TRBJ1-1 | TRBV6-5 | CASSYSRWVETEAFF
TRBJ2-1 | TRBV5-1 | CASSLGWEADEQFF
TRBJ1-5 | TRBV2 | CATRQGRGQPQHF
TRBJ1-2 | TRBV30 | CAWSFDRPRGYTF
TRBJ1-1 | TRBV28 | CASSLVMNTEAFF
TRBJ2-6 | TRBV19 | CATSGDPRGSGANVLTF
TRBJ1-5 | TRBV27 | CASSPMRDRLTAQPQHF
TRBJ2-7 | TRBV28 | CASSFFQAGGPFEQYF
TRBJ1-1 | TRBV29-1 | CSVYTGGRTEAFF
TRBJ2-1 | TRBV19 | CASSSYNEQFF
TRBJ2-5 | TRBV28 | CASSLPPSTGGETQYF
TRBJ1-3 | TRBV6-5 | CASRGGTGGHTIYF
TRBJ2-1 | TRBV2 | CASRRERGGQSEQFF
TRBJ1-2 | TRBV30 | CAWSVPDSNYGYTF
TRBJ1-5 | TRBV19 | CASNQWGAEPQHF
TRBJ1-3 | TRBV4-2 | CASSQVTAGNTIYF
TRBJ2-1 | TRBV5-1 | CASSDQRSYNEQFF
TRBJ1-4 | TRBV9 | CASSVDPEYEKLFF
TRBJ2-5 | TRBV28 | CASSGANSQETQYF
TRBJ1-2 | TRBV7-3 | CASSRGQAYGYTF